The clone carrying this T cell receptor (beta chain) showed up just a few times. The data belong to a study of blood T cell repertoires in COVID-19. Overall study context: COVID-19 samples collected from the United States, Italy and Spain covered acute and convalescent phases. Sample material is recorded as cDNA or gDNA derived from T cells, B-cell-depleted T cells, or PBMCs.

How the authors handled the data: Amplified reference gene primers provided the basis for estimating nucleated cell counts. Method: immunoSEQ multiplex PCR; TCRdb's copy keeps in-frame clones and lacks some. That table supplies the V and J calls and clone size; D and trimming were determined from the DNA. The table lists a few hundred thousand clones, around 80% of them singletons. The sample consisted of peripheral blood. The sequence was obtained from a human donor in a cohort sampled during active COVID-19.

CDR3 sequence reads: CASSQAVTYEQYF. The CDR3 DNA sequence: TGCGCCAGCAGCCAAGCGGTGACCTACGAGCAGTACTTC. The rearrangement links TRBV4-3 to TRBJ2-7, with no clear D. Deletions cut 1 base from V and 2 bases from J, with 6 bases between. The CDR3 is 13 residues long. Germline CDR1 reads LGHNA; CDR2 reads YSLEER.